This note documents a single T cell receptor (beta chain) sequence. TCRdb re-analysed the RT-PCR reads in MiXCR, keeping a single row per CDR3 protein. The sample has about 680,000 distinct CDR3 sequences, 14% seen once; the top ten hold roughly 4%. The sample comprised memory CD4+ T cells from blood. The source is a female donor in good health, serving as a healthy control.

CDR3 DNA sequence: TGCAGTGCTAGAGATCCTAGCGGGAGCTCTTTGGTCAAGCAGTACTTC. Translation: CSARDPSGSSLVKQYF. The rearrangement links TRBV20-1 to TRBJ2-7, with TRBD2 matching over 10 bases. Per germline, CDR1 DFQATT and CDR2 SNEGSKA (reference sequence). Losses at the gene ends were 0 bases for V and 8 bases for J; bases not matched to a gene: 13. CDR3 size: 16 residues.